The clone carrying this TCR beta chain appeared once. The source of the sample is a study of ipilimumab plus nivolumab after autologous stem cell transplantation. V was cut by 9 bases and J by 9 bases, with 19 bases left in between. CDR3 length: 13 residues. Germline V gene lookup returns CDR1 SGHRS and CDR2 YFSETQ. Profiled with immunoSEQ multiplex PCR; TCRdb holds only in-frame clones, not every one. Of 15,000 to 20,000 clones in the sample, more than 65% were seen once. This clonotype originated in a male donor with diffuse large B-cell lymphoma. The V gene is TRBV5-1, the J gene TRBJ2-1; tentatively, D is TRBD2 (7 bases). This specimen consisted of PBMCs, obtained in a trial of ipilimumab plus nivolumab as post-transplant consolidation. The CDR3 DNA reads TGCGCCACCCGGACAGCCTGGGGGGGTGAGCAGTTCTTC. Translated: CATRTAWGGEQFF.